This T cell receptor beta chain is drawn from a study of blood T cells in healthy people across ages. Next came a second PCR, run for roughly 7 to 12 cycles, which used a sample-barcoded 5' primer along with a J-beta primer mix. TCRdb re-derived calls from the 5' RACE reads in MiXCR, one entry per CDR3 protein. The sample holds about 970,000 distinct CDR3 sequences, roughly 51% seen once. This clonotype was sampled from a woman aged 55-69 years in good health. Sequenced material: blood.

The CDR3 loop reads CASGREWGPNEQYF. CDR3 sequence (DNA): TGTGCCAGCGGCAGGGAATGGGGGCCCAATGAGCAGTACTTC. The chain joins TRBV2 to TRBJ2-7; a weak D match, TRBD1 (6 bases). The CDR3 has 14 amino acids. Germline CDR1 SNHLY, CDR2 FYNNEI. Trimming removed 8 bases at V and 7 bases at J, with 21 bases between.